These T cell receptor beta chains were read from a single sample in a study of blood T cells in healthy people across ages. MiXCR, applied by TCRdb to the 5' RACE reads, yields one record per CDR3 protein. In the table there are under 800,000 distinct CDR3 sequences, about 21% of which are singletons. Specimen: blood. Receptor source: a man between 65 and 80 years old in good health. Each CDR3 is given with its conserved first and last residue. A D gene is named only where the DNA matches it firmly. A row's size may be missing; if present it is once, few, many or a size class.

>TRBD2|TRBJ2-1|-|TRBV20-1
CSATRPGLERNEQFF
TGCAGTGCTACCCGACCGGGACTAGAACGTAATGAGCAGTTCTTC
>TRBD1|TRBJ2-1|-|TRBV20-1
CSARDSDRGGEGDQFF
TGCAGTGCTAGAGATTCGGACAGGGGTGGAGAGGGGGATCAGTTCTTC
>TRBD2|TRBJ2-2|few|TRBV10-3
CAISPGAGGSGELFF
TGTGCCATCAGCCCCGGAGCGGGAGGCTCCGGGGAGCTGTTTTTT
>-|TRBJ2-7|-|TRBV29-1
CSVEVSSYEQYF
TGCAGCGTTGAGGTCAGCTCCTACGAGCAGTACTTC
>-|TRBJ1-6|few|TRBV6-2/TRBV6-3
CASSYKTTRHSPLHF
TGTGCCAGCAGCTACAAGACAACAAGGCATTCACCCCTCCACTTT
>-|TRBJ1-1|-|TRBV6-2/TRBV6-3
CASSRTQNTEAFF
TGTGCCAGCAGTCGGACGCAAAACACTGAAGCTTTCTTT
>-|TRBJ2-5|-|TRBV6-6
CASSHGRDKETQYF
TGTGCCAGCAGCCATGGCCGGGACAAAGAGACCCAGTACTTC
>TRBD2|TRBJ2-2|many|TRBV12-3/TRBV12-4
CASSPQGLAGVGGELFF
TGTGCCAGCAGCCCTCAAGGACTAGCGGGAGTCGGTGGGGAGCTGTTTTTT
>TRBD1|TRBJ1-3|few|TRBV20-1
CSAPRQGANTIYF
TGCAGTGCTCCCAGACAGGGGGCGAACACCATATATTTT
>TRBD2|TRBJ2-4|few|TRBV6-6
CASSQLGGELAKNIQYF
TGTGCCAGCAGTCAGTTGGGAGGGGAATTAGCCAAAAACATTCAGTACTTC
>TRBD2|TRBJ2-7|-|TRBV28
CASSPEAGGLEQYF
TGTGCCAGCAGCCCCGAAGCGGGAGGGCTCGAGCAGTACTTC
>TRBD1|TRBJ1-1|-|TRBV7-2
CASSRDREYTEAFF
TGTGCCAGCAGCCGCGACAGGGAGTACACTGAAGCTTTCTTT
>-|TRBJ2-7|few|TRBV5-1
CASSLRSGEIEQYF
TGCGCCAGCAGCCTCAGGTCGGGAGAAATCGAGCAGTACTTC
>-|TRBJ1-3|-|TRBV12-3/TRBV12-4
CASSFRQGVGNTIYF
TGTGCCAGCAGTTTCCGGCAGGGTGTTGGAAACACCATATATTTT
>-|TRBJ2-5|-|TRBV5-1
CASSLVAVPKETQYF
TGCGCCAGCAGCTTGGTGGCAGTACCCAAAGAGACCCAGTACTTC
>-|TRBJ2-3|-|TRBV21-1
CASSNEGQGDTDTQYF
TGTGCCAGCAGCAATGAGGGACAGGGAGACACAGATACGCAGTATTTT
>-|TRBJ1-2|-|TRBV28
CASGFAGTQIDYGYTF
TGTGCCAGCGGTTTTGCCGGGACCCAAATTGACTATGGCTACACCTTC
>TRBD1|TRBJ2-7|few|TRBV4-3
CASSQGDRGLVYEQYF
TGCGCCAGCAGCCAAGGGGACAGGGGGCTGGTTTACGAGCAGTACTTC
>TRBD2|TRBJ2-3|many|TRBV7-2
CASSLASGRDTDTQYF
TGTGCCAGCAGCTTAGCTAGCGGGAGGGACACAGATACGCAGTATTTT
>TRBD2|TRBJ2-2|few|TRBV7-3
CASSLTAGLAFTGELFF
TGTGCCAGCAGCTTAACCGCGGGACTAGCGTTCACCGGGGAGCTGTTTTTT
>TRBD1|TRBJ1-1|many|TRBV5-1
CASSSGQGATEAFF
TGCGCCAGCAGCTCCGGACAGGGGGCGACTGAAGCTTTCTTT
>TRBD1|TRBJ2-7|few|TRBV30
CAWRYSGGSYEQYF
TGTGCCTGGAGATACTCAGGGGGCTCCTACGAGCAGTACTTC
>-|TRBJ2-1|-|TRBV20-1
CSARVLEGVMNEQFF
TGCAGTGCTAGAGTCCTCGAGGGAGTGATGAATGAGCAGTTCTTC
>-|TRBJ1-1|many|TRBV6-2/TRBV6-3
CASRLQGMNTEAFF
TGTGCCAGCAGACTACAGGGAATGAACACTGAAGCTTTCTTT
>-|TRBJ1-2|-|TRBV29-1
CSVQNKLKYGYTF
TGCAGCGTTCAAAACAAATTAAAGTATGGCTACACCTTC
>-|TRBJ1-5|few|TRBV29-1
CSVGGPSNQPQHF
TGCAGCGTTGGGGGGCCGAGTAATCAGCCCCAGCATTTT
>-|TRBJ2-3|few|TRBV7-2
CASSLGRRTTDTQYF
TGTGCCAGCAGCTTAGGGCGGAGGACCACAGATACGCAGTATTTT
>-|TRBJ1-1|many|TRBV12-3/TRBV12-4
CASSPRLGTEAFF
TGTGCCAGCAGTCCGAGGCTGGGCACTGAAGCTTTCTTT
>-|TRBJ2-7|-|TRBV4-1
CASSQVAGYYEQYF
TGCGCCAGCAGCCAAGTGGCAGGCTACTACGAGCAGTACTTC
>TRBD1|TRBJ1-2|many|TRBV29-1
CSVVGGGQDGYTF
TGCAGCGTTGTTGGCGGGGGACAGGATGGCTACACCTTC
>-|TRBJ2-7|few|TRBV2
CASSAFRQDEQYF
TGTGCCAGCAGTGCTTTTCGGCAGGACGAGCAGTACTTC
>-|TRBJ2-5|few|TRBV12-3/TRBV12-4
CASSLFSETQYF
TGTGCCAGCAGCTTGTTTAGTGAGACCCAGTACTTC
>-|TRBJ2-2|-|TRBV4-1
CASSQDLRISGELFF
TGCGCCAGCAGCCAAGATCTTCGGATATCAGGGGAGCTGTTTTTT
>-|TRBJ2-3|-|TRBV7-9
CASSTLTQGTTDTQYF
TGTGCCAGCAGCACTTTAACACAGGGGACTACAGATACGCAGTATTTT
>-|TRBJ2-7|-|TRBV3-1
CASSQDQRGASYEQYF
TGTGCCAGCAGCCAAGATCAGCGCGGGGCCTCCTACGAGCAGTACTTC
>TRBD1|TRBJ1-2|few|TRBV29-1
CSVESDRGYGYTF
TGCAGCGTTGAGTCCGACAGGGGATATGGCTACACCTTC
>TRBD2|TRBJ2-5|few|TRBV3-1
CASSQASGGMAYGQYF
TGTGCCAGCAGCCAAGCGTCGGGGGGAATGGCCTACGGGCAGTACTTC
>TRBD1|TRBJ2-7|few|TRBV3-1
CASSNGQGKYEQYF
TGTGCCAGCAGCAACGGACAGGGGAAGTACGAGCAGTACTTC
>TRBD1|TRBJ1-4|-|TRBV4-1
CASSQVDRGTNEKLFF
TGCGCCAGCAGCCAAGTTGACAGGGGAACTAATGAAAAACTGTTTTTT